A single sample is the source of the 18 T cell receptor beta chains below, sequenced in a study of T cells in Graves' hyperthyroidism and ophthalmopathy. Amplified TCR beta CDR3 regions came from RNA transcripts. HTBI primers were used for first-round RT-PCR of the TCR CDR3. TCRdb independently ran MiXCR on the multiplex PCR reads; one entry per CDR3 protein. The profile covers approximately 490,000 distinct CDR3 sequences, with less than 25% appearing a single time and 49% taken by the ten largest. Sequencing input: blood. All receptors come from a woman in her seventies with Graves' ophthalmopathy.

This clonotype occurred a few times. The gene calls are TRBV28 and TRBJ1-2, with 7 bases that match TRBD1. The CDR3 spans 15 residues. Germline V gene sequence: CDR1 MDHEN, CDR2 SYDVKM. V dropped 5 bases and J dropped 4; count of bases not matched to a gene: 10. Here the CDR3 DNA reads TGTGCCAGCAGTCCAGGGGGGGCCCTCATCTATGGCTACACCTTC. Its translation is CASSPGGALIYGYTF.

The rearrangement joins TRBV6-8 to TRBJ2-3; 8 nucleotides line up with TRBD2. The CDR3 has 22 amino acids. Germline lookup yields CDR1 MNHGY and CDR2 SAAAGT. V lost 0 bases and J lost 0; bases outside the gene matches: 20. The CDR3 region is CASSYSKSGSAGLDISTDTQYF. In DNA, the CDR3 is TGTGCCAGCAGTTACTCTAAGAGCGGGAGCGCTGGACTAGATATAAGCACAGATACGCAGTATTTT.

This clonotype occurred many times. At one end, the junction sequence differs from germline, possibly due to a read error. This chain joins TRBV18 and TRBJ2-1; the match to TRBD2 covers 11 bases. The CDR3 totals 14 residues. The V gene's germline CDR1 is KGHSH and CDR2 LQKENI. CDR3: CASSPGLADNEQFF. In DNA, the CDR3 is TGCGCCAGCAGCCCGGGACTAGCGGACAATGAGCAGTTCTTC.

This clonotype was found many times. The chain uses TRBV7-9 and TRBJ2-7; a possible D gene is TRBD2 (5 bases). V was pared by 5 bases and J by 7 bases, with 12 bases between. The CDR3 is 12 amino acids. The germline V gene has CDR1 SEHNR and CDR2 FQNEAQ (reference sequence). CDR3 protein: CASSRTEREQYF. The DNA for the CDR3 is TGTGCCAGCAGCCGTACCGAGCGGGAGCAGTACTTC.

This chain links TRBV19 with TRBJ2-7; D gene unclear. V was shortened by 7 bases and J by 4 bases, with 17 bases between the two germline ends. Germline CDR1 and CDR2: LNHDA and SQIVND (reference sequence). The CDR3 has 14 residues. The CDR3 protein is CASTPSFSVYEQYF. The CDR3, as DNA: TGTGCCAGTACCCCCTCCTTCTCTGTGTACGAGCAGTACTTC.

This rearrangement joins TRBV20-1 to TRBJ2-3, with 14 bases fitting TRBD2. The V and J ends lost 7 bases and 3 bases, in that order; junction bases with no gene match: 12. CDR1 and CDR2 (germline): DFQATT, SNEGSKA (reference sequence). This CDR3 is 17 amino acids long. The CDR3: CSVSTRTSGRSTDTQYF. In DNA form, the CDR3 reads TGCAGTGTTAGTACCCGGACTAGCGGGAGGAGTACAGATACGCAGTATTTT.

To note about this clonotype: Just one base apart from a much larger clone, this may be a read error. The CDR3 DNA reads as TGTGCCAGCAGCCTGGAACCCGGGACAGCTAAAGCTCTCTTT. Protein product: CASSLEPGTAKALF. The rearrangement links TRBV3-1 to TRBJ1-1; 7 bases map to TRBD1. The CDR3 sequence is 14 residues long. In germline, CDR1 is LGHDT, CDR2 YNNKEL (reference sequence).

This chain links TRBV5-1 with TRBJ2-7, with TRBD2 as a possible D gene (6 bases). CDR1 and CDR2 (germline): SGHRS, YFSETQ. Between the trimmed V and J ends, which lost 2 bases and 5 bases, there was a span of 8 bases. The CDR3 runs to 12 residues. In DNA, the CDR3 is TGCGCCAGCAGCTTAGTAGCGGACGAGCAGTACTTC. Its protein is CASSLVADEQYF.

This clonotype appeared a few times. V is TRBV6-1 and J is TRBJ1-3; unclear D gene. V was shortened by 2 bases and J by 0 bases, with 8 bases between the two germline ends. In germline, CDR1 is MNHNS, CDR2 SASEGT. The CDR3 is 15 amino acids. The CDR3: CASSEIGVSGNTIYF. Here the CDR3 DNA reads TGTGCCAGCAGTGAAATAGGTGTCTCTGGAAACACCATATATTTT.

CDR3 protein: CASSSGPGANVLTF. DNA of the CDR3: TGCGCCAGCAGCTCGGGGCCTGGGGCCAACGTCCTGACTTTC. The chain joins TRBV5-1 to TRBJ2-6; D could derive from TRBD1 or TRBD2 (5 bases each). The CDR3 extends over 14 amino acids. Germline assignment: CDR1 SGHRS and CDR2 YFSETQ. V was trimmed by 3 bases and J by 2 bases, leaving 6 bases between them.

V usage is TRBV24-1 and J usage is TRBJ2-1; D not resolved. The ends were cut back, 5 bases at V and 4 bases at J, with 5 bases in the middle. The CDR3 loop spans 12 amino acids. The V gene's germline CDR1 is KGHDR and CDR2 SFDVKD. The CDR3 bases are TGTGCCACCAGTGCTGGTTACAATGAGCAGTTCTTC. Its translation: CATSAGYNEQFF.

This clonotype appeared a few times. The CDR3 protein is CAWSLDRGLYGYTF. DNA for the CDR3: TGTGCCTGGAGTCTGGACAGGGGGCTTTATGGCTACACCTTC. This chain links TRBV30 with TRBJ1-2; TRBD1 matches 11 bases. Losses at the gene ends were 2 bases for V and 5 bases for J; bases not matched to a gene: 4. The CDR3 is 14 residues long. The germline V gene encodes CDR1 GTSNPN and CDR2 SVGIG (reference sequence).

The V gene is TRBV10-1, the J gene TRBJ2-7, with D perhaps TRBD1 or TRBD2 (5 bases each). The V gene lost 0 bases and the J gene lost 3 bases, with 12 bases spanning the gap. Germline-derived CDR1 and CDR2 are WNHNN and SYGVQD (reference sequence). This CDR3 region has 15 residues. The CDR3 spells CASSESGTALYEQYF. The CDR3 region has the DNA TGCGCCAGCAGTGAGTCAGGGACGGCCCTCTACGAGCAGTACTTC.

CDR3 sequence: CASSILAGASEQFF. The CDR3 coding sequence is TGCGCCAGCAGCATACTAGCGGGAGCATCTGAGCAGTTCTTC. This chain uses TRBV5-1 with TRBJ2-1; 11 bases fit TRBD2. Looked up from germline, CDR1 is SGHRS and CDR2 is YFSETQ. The CDR3 consists of 14 residues. V shed 4 bases, J shed 9 bases, and the junction held 6 bases outside the gene matches.

The sample holds a few counts of this clonotype. The chain joins TRBV6-1 to TRBJ1-6, with D perhaps matching TRBD1 (5 bases). The length of the CDR3 is 14 residues. V was cut by 10 bases and J by 3 bases, with 13 bases left in between. The germline V gene encodes CDR1 MNHNS and CDR2 SASEGT. Here the CDR3 DNA reads TGTGCCACCCAGAGAAGGGGCTATAATTCACCCCTCCACTTT. Protein sequence: CATQRRGYNSPLHF.

The V call is TRBV6-1, the J call TRBJ2-7; 9 bases line up with TRBD1. The CDR3 totals 13 residues. The V gene's germline CDR1 is MNHNS and CDR2 SASEGT. V lost 1 base to trimming and J lost 7 bases; unmatched junction nucleotides: 2. CDR3 DNA: TGTGCCAGCAGTGAAGACAGGGGGCGAGAGCAGTACTTC. The encoded protein is CASSEDRGREQYF.

The rearrangement joins TRBV2 to TRBJ2-7; TRBD1 might be the D (7 bases). The CDR3 consists of 15 residues. Per germline, CDR1 SNHLY and CDR2 FYNNEI. Trimming stripped 0 bases from V and 3 bases from J, with 12 bases between. CDR3 protein: CASSEAAGGLYEQYF. Written as DNA, the CDR3 is TGTGCCAGCAGTGAAGCGGCAGGGGGGCTCTACGAGCAGTACTTC.

This clonotype was counted a few times. The V call is TRBV5-1, the J call TRBJ1-2; 8 positions match TRBD1. The CDR3 sequence is 16 residues long. V was clipped by 2 bases and J by 7 bases; unmatched bases: 13. Germline CDR1 SGHRS, CDR2 YFSETQ. The CDR3 loop is CASSFYPGQEVFGYTF. CDR3 sequence (DNA): TGCGCCAGCAGCTTTTATCCGGGACAGGAAGTTTTTGGCTACACCTTC.